These T cell receptor beta chains were read from a single sample in a study of a mutant IDH1 vaccine in newly diagnosed glioma. Clones were read by immunoSEQ multiplex PCR, and TCRdb kept only the in-frame ones, dropping some. Of approximately 57,000 clones detected, 70% to 85% appear once; the ten largest clones hold roughly 3.2%. These TCRs are of unknown antigen specificity. The input for sequencing was PBMCs, taken from a glioma patient whose treatment included an IDH1 peptide vaccine. These TCRs come from a woman younger than 35 with glioma. Some clones in this sample may be carry-over from other donors' samples. The CDR3 runs from the conserved cysteine through the conserved F or W. The D gene is left open where the match is weak. Expanded clones get a size class; other rows say once, few or many, or leave the size out.

clone_size	d_call	v_call	cdr3_length	j_call	cdr3_nt	cdr3_aa
NA	NA	TRBV20-1	11	TRBJ1-2	TGCAGTGCTAGGGACAGCTATGGCTACACCTTC	CSARDSYGYTF
few	NA	TRBV29-1	12	TRBJ2-1	TGCAGCGCTGGGTCAGGGGAGAATGAGCAGTTCTTC	CSAGSGENEQFF
NA	NA	TRBV7-2	15	TRBJ2-7	TGTGCCAGCAGCCCAATAGCGGAGAGCTCCTACGAGCAGTACTTC	CASSPIAESSYEQYF
NA	TRBD1	TRBV5-4	16	TRBJ2-7	TGTGCCAGCAGCTCCAACCTAGGACAGGCCCGATACGAGCAGTACTTC	CASSSNLGQARYEQYF
NA	NA	TRBV4-1	14	TRBJ1-1	TGCGCCAGCAGCCAAGATTTACTCCAGAGTGAAGCTTTCTTT	CASSQDLLQSEAFF
NA	NA	TRBV7-9	13	TRBJ1-1	TGTGCCAGCAGCTTAGTTTGGGACACTGAAGCTTTCTTT	CASSLVWDTEAFF
NA	NA	TRBV11-2	16	TRBJ1-2	TGTGCCAGCAGCTTAGACGGGGCCCTCCGATACTATGGCTACACCTTC	CASSLDGALRYYGYTF
NA	NA	TRBV16	15	TRBJ2-7	TGTGCCAGCAGCCAATCGAGGGGGGAACCCTACGAGCAGTACTTC	CASSQSRGEPYEQYF
NA	TRBD1	TRBV5-1	16	TRBJ1-1	TGCGCCAGCAGCTTTGAAAGAGGGGGCCTGGACACTGAAGCTTTCTTT	CASSFERGGLDTEAFF
NA	NA	TRBV10-1	15	TRBJ2-7	TGCGCCAGCAGTGAGTCGATAGGGGGTAGGAACGAGCAGTACTTC	CASSESIGGRNEQYF
NA	NA	TRBV19	15	TRBJ1-5	TGTGCCAGTAGTACCGGACAGAGGGGCAATCAGCCCCAGCATTTT	CASSTGQRGNQPQHF
NA	NA	TRBV30	13	TRBJ1-4	TGTGCCTGTGAGCTGGAGCATAATGAAAAACTGTTTTTT	CACELEHNEKLFF
NA	NA	TRBV19	14	TRBJ2-7	TGTGCCAGTAGTATAAGAGGGGCCTTCTACGAGCAGTACTTC	CASSIRGAFYEQYF
NA	NA	TRBV5-4	13	TRBJ1-2	TGTGCCAGCAGCTCAGGACACAGCTATGGCTACACCTTC	CASSSGHSYGYTF
few	NA	TRBV19	12	TRBJ1-1	TGTGCCAGTAGTTCCAGGGTCACTGAAGCTTTCTTT	CASSSRVTEAFF
NA	NA	TRBV7-2	16	TRBJ1-5	TGTGCCAGCAGCTTAGCGTCTCTTCTCATCGATCAGCCCCAGCATTTT	CASSLASLLIDQPQHF
NA	NA	TRBV6-5	13	TRBJ1-4	TGTGCCAGCAGCCCTCTGACTAATGAAAAACTGTTTTTT	CASSPLTNEKLFF
NA	NA	TRBV9	17	TRBJ2-7	TGTGCCAGCAGCGTAGGGAAAGGAGGGGGCAGCTCCTACGAGCAGTACTTC	CASSVGKGGGSSYEQYF
NA	NA	TRBV27	15	TRBJ1-1	TGTGCCATCCGGGGTGGGGGGCTTGGGAACACTGAAGCTTTCTTT	CAIRGGGLGNTEAFF
NA	NA	TRBV14	15	TRBJ1-4	TGTGCCAGCAGCCATGAGGGGAAGGAGGATGAAAAACTGTTTTTT	CASSHEGKEDEKLFF
NA	TRBD1	TRBV7-9	13	TRBJ1-5	TGTGCCAGCAGCTTGGACAGGGATCAGCCCCAGCATTTT	CASSLDRDQPQHF
once	NA	TRBV19	14	TRBJ1-1	TGTGCCAGTAGTAAGGGGCCCGCCAACACTGAAGCTTTCTTT	CASSKGPANTEAFF
once	NA	TRBV10-3	11	TRBJ2-7	TGTGCCATCAGCTACGGCTACGAGCAGTACTTC	CAISYGYEQYF
NA	NA	TRBV7-2	15	TRBJ1-2	TGTGCCAGCAGCTTAGGTCTGGCAGGGATAACTGGCTACACCTTC	CASSLGLAGITGYTF
NA	NA	TRBV5-1	17	TRBJ2-2	TGCGCCAGCAGCTTGTCGGCGGGGGCCGCGAACACCGGGGAGCTGTTTTTT	CASSLSAGAANTGELFF
once	NA	TRBV7-9	12	TRBJ1-2	TGTGCCAGCAGCGAGCAGGGACGCGGCTACACCTTC	CASSEQGRGYTF
NA	NA	TRBV5-1	18	TRBJ1-4	TGCGCCAGCAGCTTGGCACGGTCCGGAACGAACCAAAATGAAAAACTGTTTTTT	CASSLARSGTNQNEKLFF
NA	TRBD1	TRBV5-6	16	TRBJ1-2	TGTGCCAGCAGCTTATTTGACAGGGGTATGGGCTATGGCTACACCTTC	CASSLFDRGMGYGYTF
NA	TRBD1	TRBV27	15	TRBJ2-3	TGTGCCAGCAGTTTAAGGGACAGGGGAACAGATACGCAGTATTTT	CASSLRDRGTDTQYF
NA	TRBD2	TRBV10-3	14	TRBJ2-7	TGTGCCATCAGCGCCCCCCCCCTAGCGGTCGAGCAGTACTTC	CAISAPPLAVEQYF
NA	NA	TRBV27	13	TRBJ2-1	TGTGCCAGCAGTTTCTGGGGTGGGGCGGAGCAGTTCTTC	CASSFWGGAEQFF
NA	NA	TRBV4-3	13	TRBJ2-7	TGCGCCAGCAGCCATATCCGGGACCTCGAGCAGTACTTC	CASSHIRDLEQYF
NA	TRBD1	TRBV7-9	17	TRBJ1-5	TGTGCCAGCAGCCCCGCTACGCAGGGGGCCAGGAATCAGCCCCAGCATTTT	CASSPATQGARNQPQHF
NA	NA	TRBV4-3	13	TRBJ2-7	TGCGCCAGCAGCCGGGCTAGAGTAGGCGAGCAGTACTTC	CASSRARVGEQYF
once	NA	TRBV29-1	14	TRBJ2-3	TGCAGCGCCTCGACTTCCGGGGGCCCAGATACGCAGTATTTT	CSASTSGGPDTQYF
NA	NA	TRBV5-8	16	TRBJ1-2	TGTGCCAGCAGCTTGAGGGTGGCAGGGCAGAACTATGGCTACACCTTC	CASSLRVAGQNYGYTF
once	TRBD1	TRBV5-6	17	TRBJ1-5	TGTGCCAGCAGCTTGTGGGACAGTTCATATAGCAATCAGCCCCAGCATTTT	CASSLWDSSYSNQPQHF
NA	TRBD2	TRBV7-2	15	TRBJ2-3	TGTGCCAGCAGCCTCCGGGGGACTAGGGGAGATACGCAGTATTTT	CASSLRGTRGDTQYF
NA	NA	TRBV18	15	TRBJ1-1	TGTGCCAGCTCACCACGACAGACCCCGAACACTGAAGCTTTCTTT	CASSPRQTPNTEAFF
NA	NA	TRBV5-1	12	TRBJ2-7	TGCGCCAGCAGCTTCGGGAGCTACGAGCAGTACTTC	CASSFGSYEQYF
NA	TRBD1	TRBV30	14	TRBJ2-7	TGTGCCTGGAGTCGGGGACAGGGCGGTTCCGGGCAGTACTTC	CAWSRGQGGSGQYF
NA	TRBD1	TRBV11-1	17	TRBJ2-7	TGTGCCAGCAGCTTAAAAGGGACAGGACTTTTCTCCTACGAGCAGTACTTC	CASSLKGTGLFSYEQYF
NA	TRBD2	TRBV27	17	TRBJ2-1	TGTGCCAGCAGTTCGCGGGCTAGCGGGGGTCCGTACAATGAGCAGTTCTTC	CASSSRASGGPYNEQFF
once	NA	TRBV7-3	13	TRBJ2-1	TGTGCCAGCAGCTTAACGGGGTCCAATGAGCAGTTCTTC	CASSLTGSNEQFF
once	NA	TRBV19	15	TRBJ1-2	TGTGCCAGTAGTATAATGTGGAACCGTAACTATGGCTACACCTTC	CASSIMWNRNYGYTF
NA	TRBD1	TRBV9	17	TRBJ1-1	TGTGCCAGCAGCCCGGGGGGGACAGGGGGTGCTAACACTGAAGCTTTCTTT	CASSPGGTGGANTEAFF
few	NA	TRBV2	15	TRBJ1-5	TGTGCCAGCAGTGAAGTGGGACTCCCGTATCAGCCCCAGCATTTT	CASSEVGLPYQPQHF